This paragraph covers one TCR beta chain sequence. This sample is drawn from a study of blood T cell repertoires in COVID-19. TCRdb's copy holds only in-frame clones and misses some; the assay was immunoSEQ multiplex PCR. The sample holds hundreds of thousands of clones; approximately 88% are singletons and the top ten take 6.9%. The CDR3 is made up of 16 amino acids. V lost 3 bases and J lost 7, with 16 bases in between. Germline CDR1 LNHDA, CDR2 SQIVND (reference sequence). The V gene is TRBV19, the J gene TRBJ1-6, with unresolved D. This TCR came from a woman younger than 45 who had recovered from COVID-19. Input material: peripheral blood. The CDR3 DNA reads as TGTGCCAGTAGTATTGTAGGCCGGGGTGGGAATTCACCCCTCCACTTT. This sequence encodes CASSIVGRGGNSPLHF.